The TCR beta chain described here comes from a study of neurological immune-mediated disorders. Study-wide points: Among expanded clones, no CDR3 amino acid sequences were shared across subjects, a pattern suggesting private repertoires in all groups.

From the 5' RACE reads, TCRdb called clonotypes with MiXCR, one entry per CDR3 protein. The sample yields over 45,000 distinct CDR3 sequences, 20% to 30% seen once. Per the germline V gene, CDR1 is SGHRS and CDR2 is YFSETQ. The ends were cut back, 1 base at V and 4 bases at J, with 7 bases in the middle. The CDR3 runs 13 residues. At least ten counts were recorded for this clonotype. Its antigen is unidentified. This TCR came from an older woman in good health. The sample taken for sequencing was PBMCs. The V gene is TRBV5-1, the J gene TRBJ2-3; no reliable D call. CDR3 sequence: CASSLYYPDTQYF. In nucleotides, the CDR3 is TGCGCCAGCAGCTTGTATTACCCAGATACGCAGTATTTT.